This TCR beta chain was recorded in a study of T cell changes during pregnancy in multiple sclerosis. Method: immunoSEQ multiplex PCR; TCRdb's copy keeps in-frame clones and lacks some. The table includes some 60,000 clones, less than 95% detected once. V dropped 0 bases and J dropped 6; count of bases not matched to a gene: 4. The germline V gene encodes CDR1 SGHDN and CDR2 FVKESK. The CDR3 sequence is 15 residues long. The sequence derives from a female donor in good health, enrolled as a control in a pregnancy study. The chain combines TRBV14 with TRBJ2-3, with 9 bases identical to TRBD2. The material sequenced was peripheral blood, taken in the first trimester of pregnancy. The CDR3 sequence: CASSQELAGADTQYF. The CDR3 nucleotides read TGTGCCAGCAGCCAAGAGTTAGCGGGAGCTGATACGCAGTATTTT. The full variable domain, with the rest looked up from reference TRBV14 and TRBJ2-3, is EAGVTQFPSHSVIEKGQTVTLRCDPISGHDNLYWYRRVMGKEIKFLLHFVKESKQDESGMPNNRFLAERTGGTYSTLKVQPAELEDSGVYFCASSQELAGADTQYFGPGTRLTVL.